The 2 T cell receptor beta chains below all came from one sample that was sequenced in a study of molecular identifiers for immune sequencing clone quantification. TCRdb redid the calling of the PCR reads with MiXCR, one entry per CDR3 protein. The sample has approximately 590,000 distinct CDR3 sequences, 25% seen once; the top ten hold about 0.78%. Material: naive CD8+ T cells from blood, with Jurkat cell RNA spiked in. The subset: FACS-sorted CD8+CD4-CCR7+CD45RA+ naive T cells. The receptor source for this set is a human donor in good health. Some libraries in this study had Jurkat cell RNA spiked in.

Points on this clonotype: This sequence may be a read error, since a much larger clone differs from it by one base. The chain is built from TRBV7-6 and TRBJ2-3; TRBD2 matches at 7 bases. The CDR3 loop spans 15 amino acids. Germline lookup yields CDR1 SGHVS and CDR2 FNYEAQ. This chain's CDR3 is CAGSFSGSETDTQYF. The DNA for the CDR3 is TGTGCCGGCAGCTTTAGCGGGTCTGAGACAGATACGCAGTATTTT. The whole variable domain, filled in from reference TRBV7-6 and TRBJ2-3, reads GAGVSQSPRYKVTKRGQDVALRCDPISGHVSLYWYRQALGQGPEFLTYFNYEAQQDKSGLPNDRFSAERPEGSISTLTIQRTEQRDSAMYRCAGSFSGSETDTQYFGPGTRLTVL.

This rearrangement joins TRBV5-3 to TRBJ1-1, with 12 bases lining up with TRBD1. TRBV5-3 is recorded as an ORF, its role being uncertain. This CDR3 is 17 amino acids long. Trimming took 8 bases from V and 5 from J; bases not matched to a gene: 16. This CDR3 is CASSGPGQGAGWTEAFF. CDR3 DNA sequence: TGTGCCAGCAGCGGACCGGGACAGGGGGCAGGATGGACTGAAGCTTTCTTT.